This T cell receptor beta chain was obtained from a study of cytomegalovirus exposure and HLA in healthy donors. Study results and limitations: Solely CMV serostatus was available to characterize immune exposure.

Researchers ran the PCR with 60 Vbeta and 13 Jbeta primers. Sequenced by immunoSEQ multiplex PCR; TCRdb stores in-frame clones only, minus some. The sample contains 150,000 to 200,000 clones, 65% to 80% of which appear only once. With regard to this clone: Antigen: not known.

The CDR3 loop spans 13 amino acids. V was pared by 3 bases and J by 5 bases, with 11 bases between. Germline loops: CDR1 SGHTA, CDR2 FQGTGA. Sequenced material: PBMCs. The chain carries TRBV7-3 and TRBJ2-7; tentatively, D is TRBD1 (6 bases). The clonotype was recovered from a middle-aged man in good health and CMV-seronegative. CDR3 bases: TGTGCCAGCAGCTTGAACAGGGTGGACGAGCAGTACTTC. Translating gives CASSLNRVDEQYF.